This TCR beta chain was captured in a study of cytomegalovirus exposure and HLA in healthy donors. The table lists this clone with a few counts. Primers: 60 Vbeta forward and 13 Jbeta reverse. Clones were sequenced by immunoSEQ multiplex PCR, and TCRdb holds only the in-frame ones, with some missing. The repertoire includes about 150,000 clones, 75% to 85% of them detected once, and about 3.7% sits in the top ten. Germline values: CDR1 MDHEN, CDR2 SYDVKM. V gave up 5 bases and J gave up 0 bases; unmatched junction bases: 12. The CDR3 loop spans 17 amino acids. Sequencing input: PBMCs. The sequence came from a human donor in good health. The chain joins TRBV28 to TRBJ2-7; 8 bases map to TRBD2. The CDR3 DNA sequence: TGTGCCAGCAGTCCAAACACCCTCGGGACTAGCTCCTACGAGCAGTACTTC. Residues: CASSPNTLGTSSYEQYF.